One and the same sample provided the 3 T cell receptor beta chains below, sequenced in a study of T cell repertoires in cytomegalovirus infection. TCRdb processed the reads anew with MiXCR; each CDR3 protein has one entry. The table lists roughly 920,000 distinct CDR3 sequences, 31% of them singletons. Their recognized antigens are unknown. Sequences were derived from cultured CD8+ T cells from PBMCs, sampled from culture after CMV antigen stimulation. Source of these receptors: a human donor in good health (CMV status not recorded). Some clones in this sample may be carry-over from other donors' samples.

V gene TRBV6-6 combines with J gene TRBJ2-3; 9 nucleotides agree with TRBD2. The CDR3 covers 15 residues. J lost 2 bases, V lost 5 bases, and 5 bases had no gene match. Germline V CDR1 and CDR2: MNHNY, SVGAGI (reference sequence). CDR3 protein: CASSKTSGNTDTQYF. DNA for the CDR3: TGTGCCAGCAGTAAGACTAGCGGCAACACAGATACGCAGTATTTT.

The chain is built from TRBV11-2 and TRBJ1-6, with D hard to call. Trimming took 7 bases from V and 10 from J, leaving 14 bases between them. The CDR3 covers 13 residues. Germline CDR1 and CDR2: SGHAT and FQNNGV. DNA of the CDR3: TGTGCCAGCATCCCCTGGGGAAGATCACCCCTCCACTTT. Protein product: CASIPWGRSPLHF.

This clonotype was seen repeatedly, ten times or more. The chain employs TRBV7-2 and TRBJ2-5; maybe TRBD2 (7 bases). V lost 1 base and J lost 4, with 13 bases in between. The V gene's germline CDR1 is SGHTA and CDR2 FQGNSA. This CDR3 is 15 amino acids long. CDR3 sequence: CASSLDWGGGETQYF. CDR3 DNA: TGTGCCAGCAGCTTAGATTGGGGGGGCGGAGAGACCCAGTACTTC.